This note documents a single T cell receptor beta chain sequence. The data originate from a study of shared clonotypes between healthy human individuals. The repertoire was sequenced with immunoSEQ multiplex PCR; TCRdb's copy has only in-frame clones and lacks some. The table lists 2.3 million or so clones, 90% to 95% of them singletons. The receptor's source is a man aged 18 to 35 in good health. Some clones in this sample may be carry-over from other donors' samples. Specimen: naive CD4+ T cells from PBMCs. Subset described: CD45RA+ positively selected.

CDR3 sequence reads: CAISERHPANYGYTF. DNA of the CDR3: TGTGCCATCAGTGAGCGGCACCCCGCTAACTATGGCTACACCTTC. This chain links TRBV10-3 with TRBJ1-2; D unclear. Germline V gene data show CDR1 as ENHRY and CDR2 as SYGVKD. This CDR3 has 15 amino acids. V lost 2 bases and J lost 0, with 10 bases in between.